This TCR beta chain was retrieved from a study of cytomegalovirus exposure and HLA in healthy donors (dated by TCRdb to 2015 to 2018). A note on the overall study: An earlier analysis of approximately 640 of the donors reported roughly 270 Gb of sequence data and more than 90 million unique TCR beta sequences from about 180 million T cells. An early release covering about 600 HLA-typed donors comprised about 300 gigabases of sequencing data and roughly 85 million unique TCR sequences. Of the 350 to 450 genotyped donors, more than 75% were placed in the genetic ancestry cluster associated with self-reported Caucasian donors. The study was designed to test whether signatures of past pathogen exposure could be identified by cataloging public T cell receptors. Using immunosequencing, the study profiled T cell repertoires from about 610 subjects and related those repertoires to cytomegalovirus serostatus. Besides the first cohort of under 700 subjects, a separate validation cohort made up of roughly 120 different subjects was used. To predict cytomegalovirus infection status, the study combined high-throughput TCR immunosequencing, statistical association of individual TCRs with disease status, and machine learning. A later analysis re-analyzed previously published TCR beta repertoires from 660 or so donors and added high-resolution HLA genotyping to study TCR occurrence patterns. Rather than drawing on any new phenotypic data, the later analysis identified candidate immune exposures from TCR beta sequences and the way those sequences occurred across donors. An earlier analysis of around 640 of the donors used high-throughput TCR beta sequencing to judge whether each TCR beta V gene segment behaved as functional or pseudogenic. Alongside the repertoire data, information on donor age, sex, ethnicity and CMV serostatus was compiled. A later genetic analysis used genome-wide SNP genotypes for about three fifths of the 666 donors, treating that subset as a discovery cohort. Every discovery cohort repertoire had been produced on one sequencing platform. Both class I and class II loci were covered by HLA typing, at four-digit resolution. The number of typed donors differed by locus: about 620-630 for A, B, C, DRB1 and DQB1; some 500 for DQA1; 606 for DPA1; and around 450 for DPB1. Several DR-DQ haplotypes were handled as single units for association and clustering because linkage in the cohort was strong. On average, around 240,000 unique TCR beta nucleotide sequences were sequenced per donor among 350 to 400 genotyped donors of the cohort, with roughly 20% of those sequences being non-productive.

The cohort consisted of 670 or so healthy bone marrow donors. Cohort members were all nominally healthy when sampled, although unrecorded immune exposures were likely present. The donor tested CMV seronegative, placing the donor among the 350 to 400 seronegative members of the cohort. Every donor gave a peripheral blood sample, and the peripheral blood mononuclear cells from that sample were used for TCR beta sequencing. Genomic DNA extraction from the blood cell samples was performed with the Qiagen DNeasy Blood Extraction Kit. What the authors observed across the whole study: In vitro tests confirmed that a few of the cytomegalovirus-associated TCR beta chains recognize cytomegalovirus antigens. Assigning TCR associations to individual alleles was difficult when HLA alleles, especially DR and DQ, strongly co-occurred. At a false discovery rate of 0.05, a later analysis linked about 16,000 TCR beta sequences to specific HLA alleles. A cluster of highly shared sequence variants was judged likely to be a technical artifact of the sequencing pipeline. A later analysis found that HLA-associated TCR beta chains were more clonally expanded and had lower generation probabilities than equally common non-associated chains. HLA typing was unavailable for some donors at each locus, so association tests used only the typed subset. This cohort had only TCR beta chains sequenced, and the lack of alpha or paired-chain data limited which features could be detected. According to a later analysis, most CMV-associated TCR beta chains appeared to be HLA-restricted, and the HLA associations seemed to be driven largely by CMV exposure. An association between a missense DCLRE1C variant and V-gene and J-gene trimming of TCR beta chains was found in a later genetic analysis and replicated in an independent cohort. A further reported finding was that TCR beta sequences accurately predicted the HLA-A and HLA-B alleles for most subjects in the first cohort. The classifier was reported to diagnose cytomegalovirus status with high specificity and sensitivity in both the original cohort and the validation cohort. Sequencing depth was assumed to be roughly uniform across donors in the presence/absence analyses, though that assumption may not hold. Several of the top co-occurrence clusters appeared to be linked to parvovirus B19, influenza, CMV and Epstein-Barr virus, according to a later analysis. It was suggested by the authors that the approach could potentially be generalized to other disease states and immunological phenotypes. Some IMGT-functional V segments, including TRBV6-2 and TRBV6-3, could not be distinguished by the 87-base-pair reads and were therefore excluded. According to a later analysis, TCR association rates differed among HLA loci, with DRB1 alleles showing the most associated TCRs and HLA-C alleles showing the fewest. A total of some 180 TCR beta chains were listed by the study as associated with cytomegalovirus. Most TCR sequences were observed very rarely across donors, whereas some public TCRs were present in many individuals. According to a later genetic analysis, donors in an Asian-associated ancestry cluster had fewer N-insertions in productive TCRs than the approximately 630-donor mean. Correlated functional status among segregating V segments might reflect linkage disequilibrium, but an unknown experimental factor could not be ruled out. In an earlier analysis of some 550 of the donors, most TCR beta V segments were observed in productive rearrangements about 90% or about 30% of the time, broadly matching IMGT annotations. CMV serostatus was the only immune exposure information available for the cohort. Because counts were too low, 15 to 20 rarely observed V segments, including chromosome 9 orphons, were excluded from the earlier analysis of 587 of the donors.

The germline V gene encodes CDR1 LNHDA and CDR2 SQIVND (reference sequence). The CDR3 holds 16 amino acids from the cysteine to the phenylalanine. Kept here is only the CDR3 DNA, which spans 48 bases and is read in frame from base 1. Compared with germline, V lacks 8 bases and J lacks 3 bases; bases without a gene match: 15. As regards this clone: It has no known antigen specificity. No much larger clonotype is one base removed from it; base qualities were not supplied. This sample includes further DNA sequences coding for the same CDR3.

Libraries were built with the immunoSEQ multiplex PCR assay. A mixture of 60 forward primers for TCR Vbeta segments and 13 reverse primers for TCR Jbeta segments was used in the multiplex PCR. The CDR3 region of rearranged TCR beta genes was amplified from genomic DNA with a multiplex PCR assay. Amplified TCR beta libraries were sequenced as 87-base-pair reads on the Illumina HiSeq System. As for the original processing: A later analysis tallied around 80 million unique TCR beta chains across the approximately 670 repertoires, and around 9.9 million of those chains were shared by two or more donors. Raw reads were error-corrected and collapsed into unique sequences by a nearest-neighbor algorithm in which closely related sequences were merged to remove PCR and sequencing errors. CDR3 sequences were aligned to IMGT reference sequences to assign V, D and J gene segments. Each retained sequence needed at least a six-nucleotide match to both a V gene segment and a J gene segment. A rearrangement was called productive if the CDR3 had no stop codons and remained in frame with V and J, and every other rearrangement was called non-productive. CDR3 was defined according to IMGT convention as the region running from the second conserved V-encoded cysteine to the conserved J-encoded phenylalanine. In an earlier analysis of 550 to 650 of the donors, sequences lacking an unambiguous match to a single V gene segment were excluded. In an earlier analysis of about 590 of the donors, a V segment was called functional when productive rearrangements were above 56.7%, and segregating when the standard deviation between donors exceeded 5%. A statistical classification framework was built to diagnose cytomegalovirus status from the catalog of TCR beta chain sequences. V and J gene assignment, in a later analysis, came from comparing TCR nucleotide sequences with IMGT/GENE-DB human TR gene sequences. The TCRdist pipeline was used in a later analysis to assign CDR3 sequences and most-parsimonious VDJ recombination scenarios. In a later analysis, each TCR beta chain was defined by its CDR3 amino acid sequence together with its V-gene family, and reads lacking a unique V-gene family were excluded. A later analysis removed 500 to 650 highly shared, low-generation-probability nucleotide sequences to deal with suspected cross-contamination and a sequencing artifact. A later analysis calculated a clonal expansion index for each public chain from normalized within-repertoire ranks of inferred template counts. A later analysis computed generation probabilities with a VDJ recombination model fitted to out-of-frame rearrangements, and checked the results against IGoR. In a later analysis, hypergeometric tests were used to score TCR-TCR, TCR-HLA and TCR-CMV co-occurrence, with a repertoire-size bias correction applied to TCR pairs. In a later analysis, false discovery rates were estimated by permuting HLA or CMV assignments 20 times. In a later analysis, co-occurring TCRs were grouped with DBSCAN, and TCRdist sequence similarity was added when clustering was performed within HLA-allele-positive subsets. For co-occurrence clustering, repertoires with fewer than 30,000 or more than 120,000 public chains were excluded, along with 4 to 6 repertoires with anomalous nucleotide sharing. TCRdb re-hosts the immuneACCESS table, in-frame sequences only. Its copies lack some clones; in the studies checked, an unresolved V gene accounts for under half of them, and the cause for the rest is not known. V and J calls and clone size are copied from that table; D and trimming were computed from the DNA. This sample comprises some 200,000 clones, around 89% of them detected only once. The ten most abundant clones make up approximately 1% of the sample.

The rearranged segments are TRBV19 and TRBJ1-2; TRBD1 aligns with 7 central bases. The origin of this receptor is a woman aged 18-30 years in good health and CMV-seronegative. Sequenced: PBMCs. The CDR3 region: CASRALGQSLDYGYTF. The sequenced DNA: TGTGCCAGTCGCGCACTGGGACAGAGCCTAGACTATGGCTACACCTTC. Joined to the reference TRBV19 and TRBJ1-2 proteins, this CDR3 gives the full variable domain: DGGITQSPKYLFRKEGQNVTLSCEQNLNHDAMYWYRQDPGQGLRLIYYSQIVNDFQKGDIAEGYSVSREKKESFPLTVTSAQKNPTAFYLCASRALGQSLDYGYTFGSGTRLTVV.